These 17 T cell receptor beta chains originate from one sample sequenced in a study of cytomegalovirus exposure and HLA in healthy donors. Researchers ran the PCR with 60 Vbeta and 13 Jbeta primers. Libraries were prepared by immunoSEQ multiplex PCR; TCRdb keeps only in-frame clonotypes and omits some of them. This sample has approximately 170,000 clones, with 60% to 80% found just once. Sequenced material: PBMCs. The receptor set was obtained from a woman in her thirties in good health and CMV-seropositive.

CDR3 nucleotide sequence: TGCGCCAGCAGCCAAGTAGTTAGCGGGAGTTCCTACGAGCAGTACTTC. Its protein is CASSQVVSGSSYEQYF. The chain carries TRBV4-1 and TRBJ2-7; TRBD2 agrees at 9 bases. Germline V gene sequence: CDR1 MGHRA, CDR2 YSYEKL. The CDR3 runs to 16 residues. Trimming at V came to 1 base and at J to 1 base, leaving 5 bases not matched to a gene.

The CDR3 DNA reads as TGCGCCAGCAGCGGAAGTGGTCTAGCGGCTAGCACAGATACGCAGTATTTT. Its protein is CASSGSGLAASTDTQYF. The rearrangement joins TRBV4-1 to TRBJ2-3; 7 bases line up with TRBD2. V was clipped by 5 bases and J by 0 bases; unmatched bases: 11. CDR1 and CDR2 from the germline V gene are MGHRA and YSYEKL. The CDR3 loop spans 17 amino acids.

The rearrangement joins TRBV10-1 to TRBJ2-7, with 7 bases matching TRBD2. V lost 6 bases, J lost 7 bases, and 15 bases stayed unmatched. This CDR3 region has 15 residues. Germline CDR1 and CDR2: WNHNN and SYGVQD (reference sequence). CDR3 sequence: CASRAVVGGPSEQYF. DNA of the CDR3: TGCGCCAGCAGAGCAGTGGTGGGAGGGCCGAGTGAGCAGTACTTC.

V gene TRBV6-4 combines with J gene TRBJ2-2; 7 bases match TRBD2. CDR1 is MRHNA, CDR2 SNTAGT, per germline. The CDR3 covers 14 residues. J gave up 4 bases and V 5 bases, and 4 bases lay outside the gene matches. The CDR3: CASSPSGVTGELFF. The DNA of the CDR3 is TGTGCCAGCAGTCCTAGCGGTGTCACCGGGGAGCTGTTTTTT.

In the case of this clone: Its ends do not fully match the called genes, so a read error is possible. V gene TRBV7-9 combines with J gene TRBJ2-7; D perhaps matches TRBD1 (6 bases). The CDR3 has 12 residues. Germline CDR1 reads SEHNR; CDR2 reads FQNEAQ (reference sequence). CDR3 coding DNA: TGTTCCAGCAGCTCGCAGGGGTACGAGCAGTACTTC. It translates to CSSSSQGYEQYF.

A single count supports this clone. The V gene is TRBV30, the J gene TRBJ1-1, with TRBD1 matching over 7 bases. The germline CDR1 and CDR2 sequences are GTSNPN and SVGIG (reference sequence). The V gene end was trimmed by 1 base and the J gene end by 0 bases; junction bases not matched to a gene: 8. CDR3 length: 16 residues. The CDR3 DNA reads TGTGCCTGGAGTGCCCGACAGGGAGGTATGAACACTGAAGCTTTCTTT. Its protein product is CAWSARQGGMNTEAFF.

This clone turned up a few times. This chain joins TRBV7-9 and TRBJ2-7, with D unclear. The CDR3 sequence is 10 residues long. V dropped 8 bases and J dropped 6 bases, with 8 bases sitting between them. CDR1 is SEHNR, CDR2 FQNEAQ, per germline (reference sequence). CDR3 region: CASANSEQYF. The CDR3 DNA is TGTGCCAGCGCGAATAGCGAGCAGTACTTC.

The chain links TRBV9 to TRBJ2-7, with TRBD1 matching 10 bases. The CDR3 extends over 15 amino acids. The V and J ends lost 0 bases and 7 bases, in that order; junction bases with no gene match: 7. Per germline, CDR1 SGDLS and CDR2 YYNGEE. The DNA of the CDR3 is TGTGCCAGCAGCGTAGACCCGGGACAGGGGAGAGAGCAGTACTTC. Translating it yields CASSVDPGQGREQYF.

The rearrangement joins TRBV7-2 to TRBJ2-2, with 9 nucleotides matching TRBD2. The CDR3 is 18 amino acids. Per the germline V gene, CDR1 is SGHTA and CDR2 is FQGNSA. With 0 bases clipped from V and 0 bases from J, the junction kept 5 bases outside the gene matches. The CDR3 coding sequence is TGTGCCAGCAGCTTAGCGCTTCTAGCGGGAACGAACACCGGGGAGCTGTTTTTT. Translation: CASSLALLAGTNTGELFF.

CDR3 loop: CASRYTGYEKLFF. CDR3 coding DNA: TGTGCCAGCAGGTATACAGGGTATGAAAAACTGTTTTTT. The chain recombines TRBV27 with TRBJ1-4, with D tentatively TRBD1 (6 bases). CDR1 is MNHEY, CDR2 SMNVEV, per germline (reference sequence). Trimming removed 6 bases from V and 6 bases from J, with 11 bases in between. This CDR3 has 13 amino acids. Drawing the rest from reference TRBV27 and TRBJ1-4, the complete variable domain is EAQVTQNPRYLITVTGKKLTVTCSQNMNHEYMSWYRQDPGLGLRQIYYSMNVEVTDKGDVPEGYKVSRKEKRNFPLILESPSPNQTSLYFCASRYTGYEKLFFGSGTQLSVL.

V and J are TRBV7-9 and TRBJ2-7; 7 nucleotides agree with TRBD1. J was trimmed by 4 bases and V by 5 bases; bases with no gene match: 17. Germline loops: CDR1 SEHNR, CDR2 FQNEAQ (reference sequence). The CDR3 extends over 17 amino acids. The CDR3 DNA is TGTGCCAGCAGCCCAGACAGGGCTGGGCTTAAGGGGTACGAGCAGTACTTC. This encodes CASSPDRAGLKGYEQYF.

V usage is TRBV5-4 and J usage is TRBJ2-5; 9 bases are a match to TRBD1. V was clipped by 0 bases and J by 5 bases; unmatched bases: 5. This CDR3 region has 15 residues. The germline V gene has CDR1 SGHNT and CDR2 YYREEE (reference sequence). CDR3 region: CASSLDTGGRETQYF. CDR3 in DNA: TGTGCCAGCAGCTTGGATACAGGGGGCAGGGAGACCCAGTACTTC.

J is TRBJ2-7 and V is TRBV5-6, with D possibly TRBD2 on 5 matching bases. Trimming shortened V by 1 base and J by 0 bases, and 8 bases separated the two germline ends. The CDR3 is made up of 14 amino acids. Germline V CDR1 and CDR2: SGHDT, YYEEEE. CDR3 in amino acids: CASSLTRDSYEQYF. CDR3 nucleotides: TGTGCCAGCAGCTTGACTAGGGACTCCTACGAGCAGTACTTC. Supplemented by reference TRBV5-6 and TRBJ2-7, the full variable domain reads DAGVTQSPTHLIKTRGQQVTLRCSPKSGHDTVSWYQQALGQGPQFIFQYYEEEERQRGNFPDRFSGHQFPNYSSELNVNALLLGDSALYLCASSLTRDSYEQYFGPGTRLTVT.

V gene TRBV25-1 combines with J gene TRBJ2-1; D is possibly TRBD1 (5 bases). CDR1 and CDR2 (germline): MGHDK, SYGVNS. This CDR3 is built from 16 residues. Deletions cut 2 bases from V and 0 bases from J, with 11 bases between. For the CDR3, the DNA is TGTGCCAGCAGTGAAGGTCGACAGAGCTCCTACAATGAGCAGTTCTTC. It specifies CASSEGRQSSYNEQFF.

V gene TRBV2 combines with J gene TRBJ1-1; no definite D call. V dropped 7 bases and J dropped 2 bases, with 14 bases sitting between them. Germline loops: CDR1 SNHLY, CDR2 FYNNEI. The CDR3 consists of 14 residues. In nucleotides, the CDR3 is TGTGCCAGCAAAGTACCAGGCCTCAACACTGAAGCTTTCTTT. Its translation: CASKVPGLNTEAFF.

The chain carries TRBV2 and TRBJ1-1; 9 bases agree with TRBD1. The CDR3 length is 16 residues. J was trimmed by 0 bases and V by 11 bases; bases with no gene match: 13. The germline V gene has CDR1 SNHLY and CDR2 FYNNEI. The CDR3: CARQGVGVLVNTEAFF. CDR3 DNA sequence: TGTGCCCGACAGGGGGTAGGAGTTTTAGTGAACACTGAAGCTTTCTTT.

J is TRBJ2-7 and V is TRBV9, with TRBD2 matching 14 bases. Per germline, CDR1 SGDLS and CDR2 YYNGEE. CDR3 length: 15 residues. J gave up 6 bases and V 2 bases, and 4 bases lay outside the gene matches. The CDR3 sequence is CASSVAGTSGSEQYF. As DNA, the CDR3 is TGTGCCAGCAGCGTGGCCGGGACTAGCGGGAGCGAGCAGTACTTC.